A selection of T cell receptor beta chains follows, all from one sample in a study of OX40 agonist ivuxolimab in advanced cancers. Method: immunoSEQ multiplex PCR; TCRdb's copy keeps in-frame clones and lacks some. In the table there are some 11,000 clones, over 70% of which are singletons. Specimen: CD4+ or CD8+ T cells sorted from blood, collected in a trial of the OX40 agonist ivuxolimab. The receptor source for this set is an adult with an advanced solid tumor such as melanoma, head and neck, liver or kidney cancer. Each CDR3 is given with its conserved first and last residue. The order of the fields is J gene, D gene, V gene, clone size, CDR3 protein, CDR3 DNA. The D gene is left open where the match is weak. A clone size is listed for some rows: how often the clone was seen (once, few, many), or a class if it is expanded.

J: TRBJ2-2; D: TRBD2; V: TRBV5-6; size: .; CDR3: CASSLGMILAGNTGELFF; DNA: TGTGCCAGCAGCTTGGGGATGATTCTAGCGGGAAACACCGGGGAGCTGTTTTTT
J: TRBJ1-6; D: .; V: TRBV9; size: once; CDR3: CASSVYTGGRVSPLHF; DNA: TGTGCCAGCAGCGTGTACACGGGGGGACGGGTTTCACCCCTCCACTTT
J: TRBJ2-7; D: .; V: TRBV15; size: .; CDR3: CATSREGAGGWEQYF; DNA: TGTGCCACCAGCAGAGAGGGGGCCGGGGGATGGGAGCAGTACTTC
J: TRBJ2-1; D: TRBD1; V: TRBV29-1; size: .; CDR3: CSADDRGSYNEQFF; DNA: TGCAGCGCCGATGACAGGGGTTCTTACAATGAGCAGTTCTTC
J: TRBJ1-2; D: .; V: TRBV7-8; size: .; CDR3: CASRAGTASGYTF; DNA: TGTGCCAGCAGAGCCGGGACTGCCTCTGGCTACACCTTC
J: TRBJ2-7; D: TRBD2; V: TRBV15; size: few; CDR3: CATSRETSGGYEQYF; DNA: TGTGCCACCAGCAGGGAGACTAGCGGGGGCTACGAGCAGTACTTC
J: TRBJ2-5; D: TRBD2; V: TRBV15; size: .; CDR3: CATSRDRLAGGQETQYF; DNA: TGTGCCACCAGCAGAGATCGACTAGCGGGGGGGCAAGAGACCCAGTACTTC
J: TRBJ2-1; D: TRBD1; V: TRBV27; size: once; CDR3: CASTHRGLNEQFF; DNA: TGTGCCAGCACCCACAGGGGGCTCAATGAGCAGTTCTTC
J: TRBJ2-7; D: .; V: TRBV9; size: .; CDR3: CASSVDGGIRRF; DNA: TGTGCCAGCAGCGTAGACGGCGGGATAAGGAGATTC
J: TRBJ2-1; D: .; V: TRBV27; size: .; CDR3: CASSVGRNEQFF; DNA: TGTGCCAGCAGCGTGGGACGGAATGAGCAGTTCTTC
J: TRBJ2-7; D: .; V: TRBV5-1; size: .; CDR3: CASNARGASYEQYF; DNA: TGCGCCAGCAACGCTAGAGGCGCTTCCTACGAGCAGTACTTC
J: TRBJ2-5; D: .; V: TRBV7-3; size: few; CDR3: CASSLVHSFETQYF; DNA: TGTGCCAGCAGCTTAGTTCATAGTTTCGAGACCCAGTACTTC
J: TRBJ1-1; D: .; V: TRBV11-2; size: .; CDR3: CASSHRRGLNTEAFF; DNA: TGTGCCAGCAGCCATCGTCGGGGGTTGAACACTGAAGCTTTCTTT
J: TRBJ2-1; D: TRBD2; V: TRBV9; size: .; CDR3: CASSLGGTRSNEQFF; DNA: TGTGCCAGCAGCCTAGGGGGGACTAGGAGCAATGAGCAGTTCTTC
J: TRBJ2-1; D: .; V: TRBV7-2; size: few; CDR3: CASSWQGLEFAYNEQFF; DNA: TGTGCCAGCAGCTGGCAAGGACTGGAGTTCGCCTACAATGAGCAGTTCTTC
J: TRBJ2-2; D: .; V: TRBV19; size: .; CDR3: CASSIGGLDTGELFF; DNA: TGTGCCAGTAGTATAGGAGGGTTGGACACCGGGGAGCTGTTTTTT
J: TRBJ2-2; D: TRBD1; V: TRBV12-5; size: .; CDR3: CASGLPPGTETGELFF; DNA: TGTGCTAGTGGTTTGCCCCCCGGGACAGAGACCGGGGAGCTGTTTTTT
J: TRBJ2-7; D: TRBD1; V: TRBV5-6; size: .; CDR3: CASSPLGQETFYEQYF; DNA: TGTGCCAGCAGCCCCCTCGGACAGGAGACCTTCTACGAGCAGTACTTC
J: TRBJ2-7; D: .; V: TRBV5-1; size: .; CDR3: CASSLGAYEQYF; DNA: TGCGCCAGCAGCCTCGGTGCCTACGAGCAGTACTTC
J: TRBJ2-7; D: .; V: TRBV30; size: few; CDR3: CAWSLGASYEQYF; DNA: TGTGCCTGGAGTCTTGGGGCTTCCTACGAGCAGTACTTC
J: TRBJ2-7; D: .; V: TRBV4-1; size: few; CDR3: CASSQEGREWYF; DNA: TGCGCCAGCAGCCAAGAGGGCAGGGAATGGTACTTC
J: TRBJ2-3; D: TRBD2; V: TRBV11-1; size: .; CDR3: CASSFGLAGDTDTQYF; DNA: TGTGCCAGCAGCTTTGGGCTAGCGGGAGACACAGATACGCAGTATTTT
J: TRBJ1-1; D: TRBD1; V: TRBV19; size: .; CDR3: CASSIWTGGTEAFF; DNA: TGTGCCAGTAGTATCTGGACAGGGGGGACTGAAGCTTTCTTT
J: TRBJ2-1; D: TRBD2; V: TRBV9; size: .; CDR3: CASSPGGNEQFF; DNA: TGTGCCAGCAGCCCGGGAGGGAATGAGCAGTTCTTC
J: TRBJ2-2; D: .; V: TRBV7-2; size: .; CDR3: CASSLEGTGELFF; DNA: TGTGCCAGCAGCTTAGAGGGGACCGGGGAGCTGTTTTTT
J: TRBJ2-7; D: TRBD2; V: TRBV11-3; size: once; CDR3: CASSLVVTSGRDGQYF; DNA: TGTGCCAGCAGCTTAGTGGTGACTAGCGGGAGGGACGGGCAGTACTTC
J: TRBJ2-2; D: TRBD2; V: TRBV29-1; size: .; CDR3: CSGWDYQAGELFF; DNA: TGCAGCGGCTGGGACTATCAAGCCGGGGAGCTGTTTTTT
J: TRBJ2-1; D: .; V: TRBV5-1; size: .; CDR3: CASSLEEGYNEQFF; DNA: TGCGCCAGCAGCTTGGAGGAGGGTTACAATGAGCAGTTCTTC
J: TRBJ2-7; D: TRBD1; V: TRBV5-1; size: .; CDR3: CASSLTGDYEQYF; DNA: TGCGCCAGCAGCTTAACAGGGGACTACGAGCAGTACTTC
J: TRBJ1-4; D: .; V: TRBV7-2; size: .; CDR3: CASSLVPPPTNEKLFF; DNA: TGTGCCAGCAGCTTAGTACCGCCACCAACTAATGAAAAACTGTTTTTT
J: TRBJ2-3; D: TRBD2; V: TRBV7-9; size: .; CDR3: CASSLPRGDGTDTQYF; DNA: TGTGCCAGCAGCTTACCCCGGGGGGATGGCACAGATACGCAGTATTTT
J: TRBJ1-2; D: .; V: TRBV6-1; size: .; CDR3: CASRVDGTNYGYTF; DNA: TGTGCCAGCAGGGTAGACGGGACTAACTATGGCTACACCTTC
J: TRBJ2-1; D: .; V: TRBV27; size: .; CDR3: CASSPRLSSYNEQFF; DNA: TGTGCCAGCAGTCCCAGGCTGAGCTCCTACAATGAGCAGTTCTTC
J: TRBJ1-2; D: .; V: TRBV27; size: once; CDR3: CASSLFPRGYYGYTF; DNA: TGTGCCAGCAGTTTATTCCCCAGGGGTTACTATGGCTACACCTTC
J: TRBJ2-2; D: .; V: TRBV5-1; size: .; CDR3: CASSWELTGELFF; DNA: TGCGCCAGCAGCTGGGAGTTAACCGGGGAGCTGTTTTTT
J: TRBJ2-1; D: .; V: TRBV5-1; size: once; CDR3: CASSGEGQYNEQFF; DNA: TGCGCCAGCAGCGGGGAGGGACAATACAATGAGCAGTTCTTC
J: TRBJ1-1; D: .; V: TRBV18; size: .; CDR3: CASSPDRRGMVTEAFF; DNA: TGTGCCAGCTCACCAGATAGAAGGGGAATGGTCACTGAAGCTTTCTTT
J: TRBJ2-5; D: .; V: TRBV7-9; size: .; CDR3: CASSQGPLTQYF; DNA: TGTGCCAGCAGCCAGGGACCGCTTACCCAGTACTTC
J: TRBJ1-2; D: .; V: TRBV9; size: .; CDR3: CASSAQGGRIPTNYGYTF; DNA: TGTGCCAGCAGCGCCCAGGGTGGGAGAATTCCCACAAACTATGGCTACACCTTC
J: TRBJ1-5; D: .; V: TRBV6-1; size: .; CDR3: CAISLGGYSNQPQHF; DNA: TGTGCCATTTCGTTAGGGGGGTACAGCAATCAGCCCCAGCATTTT
J: TRBJ2-5; D: .; V: TRBV14; size: .; CDR3: CASSQERMPIGTQYF; DNA: TGTGCCAGCAGCCAAGAGCGTATGCCCATAGGGACCCAGTACTTC
J: TRBJ2-1; D: .; V: TRBV29-1; size: .; CDR3: CSVEIPGDGSYNEQFF; DNA: TGCAGCGTTGAAATCCCAGGGGACGGGTCCTACAATGAGCAGTTCTTC
J: TRBJ1-2; D: .; V: TRBV4-1; size: .; CDR3: CASQGETDGYTF; DNA: TGCGCCAGCCAAGGGGAGACTGATGGCTACACCTTC
J: TRBJ1-2; D: .; V: TRBV7-9; size: large; CDR3: CASSLVRNYGYTF; DNA: TGTGCCAGCAGCTTAGTCCGCAACTATGGCTACACCTTC